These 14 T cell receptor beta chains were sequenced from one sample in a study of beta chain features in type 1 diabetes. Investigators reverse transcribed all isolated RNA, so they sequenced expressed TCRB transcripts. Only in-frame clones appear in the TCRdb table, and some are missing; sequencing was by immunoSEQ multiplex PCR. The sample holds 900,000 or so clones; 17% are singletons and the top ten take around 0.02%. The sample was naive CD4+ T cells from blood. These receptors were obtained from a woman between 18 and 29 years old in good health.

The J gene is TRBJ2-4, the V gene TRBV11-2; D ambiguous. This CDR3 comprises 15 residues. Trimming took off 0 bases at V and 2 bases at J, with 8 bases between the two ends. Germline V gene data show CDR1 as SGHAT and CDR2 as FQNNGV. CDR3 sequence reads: CASSLEGSSKNIQYF. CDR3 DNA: TGTGCCAGCAGCTTAGAGGGCAGCTCCAAAAACATTCAGTACTTC.

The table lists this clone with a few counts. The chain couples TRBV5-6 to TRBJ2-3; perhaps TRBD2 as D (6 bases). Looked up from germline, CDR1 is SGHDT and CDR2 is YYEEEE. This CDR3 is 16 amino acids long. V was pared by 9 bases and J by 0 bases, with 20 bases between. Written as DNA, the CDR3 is TGTGCCACCAGTCGAGGGCGCGGGGCTAGCACAGATACGCAGTATTTT. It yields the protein CATSRGRGASTDTQYF.

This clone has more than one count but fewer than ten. The CDR3 spells CASGRQSYGYTF. The CDR3 region has the DNA TGTGCCAGCGGCAGACAGAGCTATGGCTACACCTTC. The chain carries TRBV6-1 and TRBJ1-2, with a possible D match to TRBD1 (5 bases). V was trimmed by 8 bases and J by 4 bases, leaving 11 bases between them. This CDR3 has 12 amino acids. CDR1 is MNHNS and CDR2 is SASEGT in the germline V gene.

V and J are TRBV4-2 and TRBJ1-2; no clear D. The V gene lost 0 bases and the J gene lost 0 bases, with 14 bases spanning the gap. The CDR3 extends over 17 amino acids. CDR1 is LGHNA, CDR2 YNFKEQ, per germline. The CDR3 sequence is CASSQEVLPETNYGYTF. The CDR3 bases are TGTGCCAGCAGCCAAGAGGTACTTCCCGAGACTAACTATGGCTACACCTTC.

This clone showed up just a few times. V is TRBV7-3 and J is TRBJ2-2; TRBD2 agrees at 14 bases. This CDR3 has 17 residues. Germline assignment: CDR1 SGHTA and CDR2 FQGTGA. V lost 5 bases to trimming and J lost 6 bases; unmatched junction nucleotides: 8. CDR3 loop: CASSLPGLAGVPGELFF. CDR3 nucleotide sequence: TGTGCCAGCAGCCTTCCGGGACTAGCGGGAGTCCCCGGGGAGCTGTTTTTT.

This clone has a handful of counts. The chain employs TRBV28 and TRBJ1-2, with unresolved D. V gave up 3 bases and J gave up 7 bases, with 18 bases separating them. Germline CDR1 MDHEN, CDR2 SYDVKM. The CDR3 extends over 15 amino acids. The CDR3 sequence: CASSFLDPGRGGYTF. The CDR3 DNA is TGTGCCAGCAGTTTTCTCGACCCCGGTAGAGGTGGCTACACCTTC.

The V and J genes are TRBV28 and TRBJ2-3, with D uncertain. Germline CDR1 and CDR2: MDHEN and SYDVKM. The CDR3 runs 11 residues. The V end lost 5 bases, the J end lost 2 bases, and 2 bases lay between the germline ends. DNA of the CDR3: TGTGCCAGCAGTCCCACAGATACGCAGTATTTT. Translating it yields CASSPTDTQYF.

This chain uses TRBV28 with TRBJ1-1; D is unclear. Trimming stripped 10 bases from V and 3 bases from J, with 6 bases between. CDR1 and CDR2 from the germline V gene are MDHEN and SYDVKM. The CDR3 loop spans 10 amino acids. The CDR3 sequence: CATYYTEAFF. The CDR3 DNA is TGTGCCACCTATTACACTGAAGCTTTCTTT.

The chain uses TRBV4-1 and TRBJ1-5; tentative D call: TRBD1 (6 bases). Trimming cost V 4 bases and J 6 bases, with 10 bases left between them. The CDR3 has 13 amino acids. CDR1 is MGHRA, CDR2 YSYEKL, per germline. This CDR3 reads CASSPRGGQPQHF. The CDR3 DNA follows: TGCGCCAGCAGCCCCAGGGGTGGTCAGCCCCAGCATTTT.

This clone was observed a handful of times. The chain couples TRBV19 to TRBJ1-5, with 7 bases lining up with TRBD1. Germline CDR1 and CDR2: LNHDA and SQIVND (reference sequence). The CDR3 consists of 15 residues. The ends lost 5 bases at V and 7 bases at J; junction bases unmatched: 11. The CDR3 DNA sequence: TGTGCCAGTAGTCTTGACAGGGCCCTACGACAGCCCCAGCATTTT. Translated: CASSLDRALRQPQHF.

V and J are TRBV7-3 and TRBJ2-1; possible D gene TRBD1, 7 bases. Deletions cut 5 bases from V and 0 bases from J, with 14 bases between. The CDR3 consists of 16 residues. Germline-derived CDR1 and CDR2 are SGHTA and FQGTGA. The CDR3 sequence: CASSQGGGRSYNEQFF. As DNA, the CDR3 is TGTGCCAGCAGCCAGGGGGGCGGACGCTCCTACAATGAGCAGTTCTTC. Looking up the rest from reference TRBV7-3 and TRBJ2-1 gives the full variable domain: GAGVSQTPSNKVTEKGKYVELRCDPISGHTALYWYRQSLGQGPEFLIYFQGTGAADDSGLPNDRFFAVRPEGSVSTLKIQRTERGDSAVYLCASSQGGGRSYNEQFFGPGTRLTVL.

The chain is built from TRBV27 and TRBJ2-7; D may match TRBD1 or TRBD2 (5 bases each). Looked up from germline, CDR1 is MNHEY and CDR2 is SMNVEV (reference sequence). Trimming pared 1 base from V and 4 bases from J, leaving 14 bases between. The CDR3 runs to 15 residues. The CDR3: CASSLWGMAPYEQYF. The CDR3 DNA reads TGTGCCAGCAGTTTATGGGGGATGGCTCCGTACGAGCAGTACTTC.

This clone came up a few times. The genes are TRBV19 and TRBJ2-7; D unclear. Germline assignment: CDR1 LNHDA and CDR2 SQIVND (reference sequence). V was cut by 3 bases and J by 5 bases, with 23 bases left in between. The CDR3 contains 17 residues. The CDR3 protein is CASSIGRMAAPANEQYF. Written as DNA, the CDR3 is TGTGCCAGTAGTATCGGAAGGATGGCAGCTCCAGCCAACGAGCAGTACTTC.

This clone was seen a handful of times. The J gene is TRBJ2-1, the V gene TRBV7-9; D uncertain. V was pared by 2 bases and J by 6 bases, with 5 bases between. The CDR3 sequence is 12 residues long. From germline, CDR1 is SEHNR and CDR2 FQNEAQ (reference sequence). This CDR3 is CASSLNGNEQFF. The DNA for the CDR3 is TGTGCCAGCAGCTTAAATGGCAATGAGCAGTTCTTC.